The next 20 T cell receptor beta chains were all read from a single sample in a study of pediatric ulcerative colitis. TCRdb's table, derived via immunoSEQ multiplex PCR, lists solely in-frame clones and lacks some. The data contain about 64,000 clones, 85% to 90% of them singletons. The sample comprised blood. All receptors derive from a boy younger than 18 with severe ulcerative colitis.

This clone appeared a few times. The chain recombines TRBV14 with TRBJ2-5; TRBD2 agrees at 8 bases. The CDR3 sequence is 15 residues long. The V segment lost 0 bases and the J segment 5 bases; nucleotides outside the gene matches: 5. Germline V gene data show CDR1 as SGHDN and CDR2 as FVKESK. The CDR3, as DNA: TGTGCCAGCAGCCAAGATAGGGCTAGCGGGGAGACCCAGTACTTC. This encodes CASSQDRASGETQYF. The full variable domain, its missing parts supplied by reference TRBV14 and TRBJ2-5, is EAGVTQFPSHSVIEKGQTVTLRCDPISGHDNLYWYRRVMGKEIKFLLHFVKESKQDESGMPNNRFLAERTGGTYSTLKVQPAELEDSGVYFCASSQDRASGETQYFGPGTRLLVL.

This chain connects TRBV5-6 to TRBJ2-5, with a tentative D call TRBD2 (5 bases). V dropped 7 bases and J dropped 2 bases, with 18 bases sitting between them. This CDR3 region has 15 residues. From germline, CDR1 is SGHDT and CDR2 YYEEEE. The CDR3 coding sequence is TGTGCCAGCGAGATAGTGAGGGCCTCACAAGAGACCCAGTACTTC. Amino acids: CASEIVRASQETQYF.

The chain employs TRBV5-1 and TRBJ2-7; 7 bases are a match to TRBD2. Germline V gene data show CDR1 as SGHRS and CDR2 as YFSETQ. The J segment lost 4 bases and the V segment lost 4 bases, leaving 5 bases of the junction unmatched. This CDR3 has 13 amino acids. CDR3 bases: TGCGCCAGCAGCCGGGGAGCGGGATACGAGCAGTACTTC. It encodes CASSRGAGYEQYF.

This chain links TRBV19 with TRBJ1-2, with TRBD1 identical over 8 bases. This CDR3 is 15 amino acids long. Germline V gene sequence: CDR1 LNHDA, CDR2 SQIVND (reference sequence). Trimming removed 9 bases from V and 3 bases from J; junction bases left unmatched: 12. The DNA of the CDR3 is TGTGCCAGCCAACCCAGAAAGACAGGGGACTATGGCTACACCTTC. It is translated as CASQPRKTGDYGYTF.

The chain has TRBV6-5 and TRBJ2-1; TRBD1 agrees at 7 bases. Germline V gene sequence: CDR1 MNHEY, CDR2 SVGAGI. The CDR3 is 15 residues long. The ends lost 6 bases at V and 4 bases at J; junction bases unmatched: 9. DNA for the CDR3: TGTGCCAGCAGGGACCTAGGGACAGATTACAATGAGCAGTTCTTC. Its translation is CASRDLGTDYNEQFF.

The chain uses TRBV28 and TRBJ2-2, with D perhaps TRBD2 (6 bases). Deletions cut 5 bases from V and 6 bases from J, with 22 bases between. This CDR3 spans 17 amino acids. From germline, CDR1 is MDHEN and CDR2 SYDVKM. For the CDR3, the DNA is TGTGCCAGCAGTCCCCCGGGTGTTGCGGGAATGGCCGGGGAGCTGTTTTTT. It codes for CASSPPGVAGMAGELFF. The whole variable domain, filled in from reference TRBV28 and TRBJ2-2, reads DVKVTQSSRYLVKRTGEKVFLECVQDMDHENMFWYRQDPGLGLRLIYFSYDVKMKEKGDIPEGYSVSREKKERFSLILESASTNQTSMYLCASSPPGVAGMAGELFFGEGSRLTVL.

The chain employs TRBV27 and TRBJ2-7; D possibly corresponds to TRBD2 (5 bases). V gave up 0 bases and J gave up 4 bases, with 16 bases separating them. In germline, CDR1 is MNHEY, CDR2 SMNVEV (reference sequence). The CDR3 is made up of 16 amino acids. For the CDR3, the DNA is TGTGCCAGCAGTTTATCAAAACGGGGAGCCCTGTACGAGCAGTACTTC. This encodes CASSLSKRGALYEQYF.

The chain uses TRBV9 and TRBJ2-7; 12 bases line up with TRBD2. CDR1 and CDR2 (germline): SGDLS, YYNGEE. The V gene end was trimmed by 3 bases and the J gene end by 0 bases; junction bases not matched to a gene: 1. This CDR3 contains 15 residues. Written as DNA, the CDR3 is TGTGCCAGCAGCGGGACTAGCGGGACCTCCTACGAGCAGTACTTC. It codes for CASSGTSGTSYEQYF. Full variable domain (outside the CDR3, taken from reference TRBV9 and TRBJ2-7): DSGVTQTPKHLITATGQRVTLRCSPRSGDLSVYWYQQSLDQGLQFLIQYYNGEERAKGNILERFSAQQFPDLHSELNLSSLELGDSALYFCASSGTSGTSYEQYFGPGTRLTVT.

The DNA of the CDR3 is TGTGCCAGTAGTCTTGGACAGGGCCTCGTCTATGGCTACACCTTC. Encoded protein: CASSLGQGLVYGYTF. The V and J genes are TRBV19 and TRBJ1-2; TRBD1 agrees at 8 bases. CDR1 LNHDA and CDR2 SQIVND come from the germline V gene (reference sequence). CDR3 size: 15 residues. The ends lost 5 bases at V and 4 bases at J; junction bases unmatched: 9.

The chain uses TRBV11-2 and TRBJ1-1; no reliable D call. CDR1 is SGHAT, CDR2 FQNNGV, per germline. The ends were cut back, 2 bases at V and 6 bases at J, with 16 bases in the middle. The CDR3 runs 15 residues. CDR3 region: CASSLREGLVAEAFF. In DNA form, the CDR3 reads TGTGCCAGCAGCTTACGGGAGGGTTTGGTAGCTGAAGCTTTCTTT.

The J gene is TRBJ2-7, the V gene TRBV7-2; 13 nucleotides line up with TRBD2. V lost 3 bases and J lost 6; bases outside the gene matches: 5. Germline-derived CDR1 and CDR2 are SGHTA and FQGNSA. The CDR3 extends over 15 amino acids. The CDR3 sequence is CASSFHGLAGVEQYF. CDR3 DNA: TGTGCCAGCAGCTTCCATGGACTAGCGGGAGTCGAGCAGTACTTC.

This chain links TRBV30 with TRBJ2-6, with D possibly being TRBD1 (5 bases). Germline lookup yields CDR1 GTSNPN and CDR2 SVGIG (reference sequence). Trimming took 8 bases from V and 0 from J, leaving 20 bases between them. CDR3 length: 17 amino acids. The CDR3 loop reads CARTRGGSHSGANVLTF. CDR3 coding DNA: TGTGCCAGGACACGCGGTGGATCCCACTCTGGGGCCAACGTCCTGACTTTC.

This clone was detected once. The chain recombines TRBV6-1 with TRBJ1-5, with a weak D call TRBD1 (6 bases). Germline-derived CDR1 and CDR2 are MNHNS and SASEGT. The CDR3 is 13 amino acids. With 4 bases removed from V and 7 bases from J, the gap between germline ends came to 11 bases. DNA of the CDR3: TGTGCCAGCAGTGGAGGGGGATGGCAGCCCCAGCATTTT. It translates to CASSGGGWQPQHF.

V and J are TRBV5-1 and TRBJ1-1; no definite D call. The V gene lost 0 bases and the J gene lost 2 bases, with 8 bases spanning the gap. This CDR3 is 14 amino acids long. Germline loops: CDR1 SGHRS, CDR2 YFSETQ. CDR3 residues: CASSLAGSNTEAFF. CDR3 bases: TGCGCCAGCAGCTTGGCCGGCTCCAACACTGAAGCTTTCTTT. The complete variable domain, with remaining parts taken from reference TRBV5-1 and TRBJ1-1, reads KAGVTQTPRYLIKTRGQQVTLSCSPISGHRSVSWYQQTPGQGLQFLFEYFSETQRNKGNFPGRFSGRQFSNSRSEMNVSTLELGDSALYLCASSLAGSNTEAFFGQGTRLTVV.

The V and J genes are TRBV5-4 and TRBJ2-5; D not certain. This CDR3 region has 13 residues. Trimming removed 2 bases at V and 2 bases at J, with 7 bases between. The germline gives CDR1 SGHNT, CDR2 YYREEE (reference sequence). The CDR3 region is CASSFLLQETQYF. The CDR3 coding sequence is TGTGCCAGCAGCTTTCTTCTTCAAGAGACCCAGTACTTC.

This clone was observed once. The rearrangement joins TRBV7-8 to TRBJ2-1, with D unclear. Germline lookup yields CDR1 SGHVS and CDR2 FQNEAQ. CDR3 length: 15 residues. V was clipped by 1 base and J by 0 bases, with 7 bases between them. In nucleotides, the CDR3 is TGTGCCAGCAGCTTAGACCCTGCCTCCTACAATGAGCAGTTCTTC. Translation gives CASSLDPASYNEQFF.

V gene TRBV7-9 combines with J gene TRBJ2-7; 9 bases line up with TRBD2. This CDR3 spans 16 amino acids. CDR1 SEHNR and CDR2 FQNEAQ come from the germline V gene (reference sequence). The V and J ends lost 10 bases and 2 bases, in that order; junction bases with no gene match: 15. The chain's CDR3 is CAIQTSETSGPYEQYF. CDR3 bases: TGTGCCATCCAGACCTCGGAGACTAGCGGCCCCTACGAGCAGTACTTC. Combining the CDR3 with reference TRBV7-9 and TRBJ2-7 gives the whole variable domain DTGVSQNPRHKITKRGQNVTFRCDPISEHNRLYWYRQTLGQGPEFLTYFQNEAQLEKSRLLSDRFSAERPKGSFSTLEIQRTEQGDSAMYLCAIQTSETSGPYEQYFGPGTRLTVT.

The DNA of the CDR3 is TGTGCCAGTAGTATCCCCGGACAGGGCTATGGCTACACCTTC. Translating it yields CASSIPGQGYGYTF. The chain carries TRBV19 and TRBJ1-2; 8 bases line up with TRBD1. Germline V gene sequence: CDR1 LNHDA, CDR2 SQIVND (reference sequence). With V trimmed by 3 bases and J by 4 bases, 4 bases remained unmatched. The CDR3 contains 14 residues.

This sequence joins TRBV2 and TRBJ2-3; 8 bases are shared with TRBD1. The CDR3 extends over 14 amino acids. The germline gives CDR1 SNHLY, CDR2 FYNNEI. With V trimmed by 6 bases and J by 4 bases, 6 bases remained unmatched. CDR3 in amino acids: CASRPTGAPDTQYF. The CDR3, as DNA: TGTGCCAGCAGACCGACAGGGGCTCCAGATACGCAGTATTTT.

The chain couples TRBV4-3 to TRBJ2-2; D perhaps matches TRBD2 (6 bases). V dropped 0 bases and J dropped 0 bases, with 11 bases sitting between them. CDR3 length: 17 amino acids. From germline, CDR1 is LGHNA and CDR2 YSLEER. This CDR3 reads CASSQDRTGANTGELFF. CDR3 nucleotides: TGCGCCAGCAGCCAAGATCGTACGGGGGCGAACACCGGGGAGCTGTTTTTT.